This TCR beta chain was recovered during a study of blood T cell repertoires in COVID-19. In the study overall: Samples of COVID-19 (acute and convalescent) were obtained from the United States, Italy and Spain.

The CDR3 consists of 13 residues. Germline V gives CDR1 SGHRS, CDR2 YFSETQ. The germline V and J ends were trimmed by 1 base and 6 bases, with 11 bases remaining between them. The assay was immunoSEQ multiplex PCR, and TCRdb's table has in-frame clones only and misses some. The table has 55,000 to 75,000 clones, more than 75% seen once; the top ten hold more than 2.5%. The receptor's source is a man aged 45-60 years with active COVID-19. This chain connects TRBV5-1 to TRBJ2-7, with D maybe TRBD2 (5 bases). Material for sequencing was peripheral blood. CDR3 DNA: TGCGCCAGCAGCTTGTTAACAGAGGGCGAGCAGTACTTC. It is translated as CASSLLTEGEQYF.